This T cell receptor (beta chain) was recorded in a study of T cells after yellow fever vaccination. As for the study in general: Fractions of limited cellularity were prepared by means of SMART-Seq v4 Ultra Low Input. Study results and caveats: Clonotypes shared by both compartments, CD4 and CD8, made up a small share. On re-exposure, the response was weaker but peaked faster, at day 5 versus 15.

Making TCR cDNA involved 5'RACE template switching, which added UMIs and a universal primer site. TCRdb passed the 5' RACE reads through MiXCR, listing each CDR3 protein once. The sample includes around 140,000 distinct CDR3 sequences, 7% to 9% seen only once; the top ten take less than 0.85%. This clonotype was counted many times. No antigen is known for it. V was cut by 1 base and J by 0 bases, with 3 bases left in between. Germline CDR1 SGHTA, CDR2 FQGNSA. The CDR3 sequence is 13 residues long. This receptor was obtained from a man aged 30-40 years who received the YFV17D yellow fever vaccine. V gene TRBV7-2 combines with J gene TRBJ2-5, with D unresolved. Here the sequenced sample was CD4+ T cells sorted from PBMCs, taken 5 days after the yellow fever booster vaccination. DNA of the CDR3: TGTGCCAGCAGCTTAGAGTACCAAGAGACCCAGTACTTC. Translating it yields CASSLEYQETQYF.